The 17 T cell receptor beta chains in this list originate from one sample, sequenced in a study of blood T cell repertoires in COVID-19. Profiled with immunoSEQ multiplex PCR; TCRdb holds only in-frame clones, not every one. Of roughly 250,000 clones in the sample, around 90% were seen once. The sample consisted of peripheral blood. The receptors stem from a middle-aged woman with acute or convalescent COVID-19.

In regard to this clone: Different DNA sequences within this sample yield the same CDR3. J is TRBJ1-2 and V is TRBV5-1, with 11 bases matching TRBD1. V was pared by 3 bases and J by 6 bases, with 1 base of the junction left unmatched. The CDR3 contains 13 residues. Germline lookup yields CDR1 SGHRS and CDR2 YFSETQ. The CDR3 sequence: CASSSGQGDGYTF. The CDR3 coding sequence is TGCGCCAGCAGCTCGGGACAGGGGGATGGCTACACCTTC.

The J gene is TRBJ1-6, the V gene TRBV12-5; 9 bases match TRBD1. Trimming cost V 4 bases and J 6 bases; bases outside gene matches: 1. CDR1 is LGHNT and CDR2 is FRNRAP in the germline V gene. CDR3 size: 14 residues. Here the CDR3 reads CASGWDRVNSPLHF. The CDR3 DNA follows: TGTGCTAGTGGTTGGGACAGGGTTAATTCACCCCTCCACTTT.

The chain is built from TRBV4-1 and TRBJ1-1; D might be TRBD1 (6 bases). Germline V lookup: CDR1 MGHRA, CDR2 YSYEKL. There are 13 residues in the CDR3. V lost 5 bases to trimming and J lost 7 bases, with 14 bases between them. CDR3 bases: TGCGCCAGCAGCTACGGACAGAACCTTGAAGCTTTCTTT. It encodes CASSYGQNLEAFF.

The CDR3 DNA reads as TGTGCCAGCAGTCCAACACAGTACACTGAAGCTTTCTTT. This encodes CASSPTQYTEAFF. The chain is built from TRBV2 and TRBJ1-1; D is unclear. CDR3 size: 13 residues. Germline V gene lookup returns CDR1 SNHLY and CDR2 FYNNEI. Trimming stripped 5 bases from V and 3 bases from J, with 10 bases between.

CDR3 sequence reads: CATNRGGQPQHF. Here the CDR3 DNA reads TGTGCCACGAACAGGGGAGGTCAGCCCCAGCATTTT. This chain joins TRBV19 and TRBJ1-5, with 7 positions matching TRBD1. Looked up from germline, CDR1 is LNHDA and CDR2 is SQIVND (reference sequence). The ends lost 10 bases at V and 6 bases at J; junction bases unmatched: 6. The CDR3 spans 12 residues.

This rearrangement joins TRBV5-6 to TRBJ2-5; TRBD2 aligns across 7 bases. CDR1 SGHDT and CDR2 YYEEEE come from the germline V gene. V trimming: 1 base; J trimming: 5 bases; junction bases outside the gene matches: 8. The CDR3 loop spans 15 amino acids. CDR3 nucleotides: TGTGCCAGCAGCTTGCGTCTTACGGGGGGTGAGACCCAGTACTTC. Protein product: CASSLRLTGGETQYF.

The V and J genes are TRBV6-6 and TRBJ1-3; 7 nucleotides agree with TRBD1. V was pared by 4 bases and J by 0 bases, with 0 bases of the junction left unmatched. Germline lookup yields CDR1 MNHNY and CDR2 SVGAGI (reference sequence). The CDR3 loop spans 14 amino acids. CDR3 sequence (DNA): TGTGCCAGCAGTTGGGACAGCTCTGGAAACACCATATATTTT. Translated: CASSWDSSGNTIYF.

The chain joins TRBV2 to TRBJ2-7; 8 bases map to TRBD1. Germline-derived CDR1 and CDR2 are SNHLY and FYNNEI. V dropped 6 bases and J dropped 6; count of bases not matched to a gene: 4. The CDR3 extends over 12 amino acids. In nucleotides, the CDR3 is TGTGCCAGCAGCCGGACAGGGTTCGAGCAGTACGTC. The encoded protein is CASSRTGFEQYV.

This sequence joins TRBV4-2 and TRBJ2-3; TRBD2 aligns across 8 bases. Losses at the gene ends were 0 bases for V and 3 bases for J; bases not matched to a gene: 5. The germline V gene has CDR1 LGHNA and CDR2 YNFKEQ. There are 16 residues in the CDR3. CDR3 nucleotides: TGTGCCAGCAGCCAAGATCTGGCGGGGGGAACAGATACGCAGTATTTT. Its protein is CASSQDLAGGTDTQYF.

For this clone: Other nucleotide sequences from this sample produce the same CDR3. The chain recombines TRBV6-1 with TRBJ2-3; TRBD2 is a possible D gene (6 bases). The CDR3 contains 15 residues. Per the germline V gene, CDR1 is MNHNS and CDR2 is SASEGT. V gave up 1 base and J gave up 1 base, with 9 bases separating them. Here the CDR3 DNA reads TGTGCCAGCAGTGAAGGGCGGGGAGGCACAGATACGCAGTATTTT. Translated: CASSEGRGGTDTQYF.

The chain joins TRBV5-6 to TRBJ1-2; D possibly corresponds to TRBD1 (6 bases). V was cut by 0 bases and J by 8 bases, with 11 bases left in between. Germline CDR1 reads SGHDT; CDR2 reads YYEEEE. The CDR3 sequence is 13 residues long. The CDR3, as DNA: TGTGCCAGCAGCTTGGACAGGGTAGGGGGCTACACCTTC. This translates into CASSLDRVGGYTF.

The chain is built from TRBV23-1 and TRBJ1-6; tentative D call: TRBD1 (6 bases). TRBV23-1 is sorted into the ORF group, with uncertain function. Trimming removed 0 bases from V and 4 bases from J, with 10 bases in between. The CDR3 covers 16 residues. The CDR3 is CASSQSTGHYNSPLHF. Here the CDR3 DNA reads TGCGCCAGCAGTCAATCGACGGGACATTATAATTCACCCCTCCACTTT.

This clone turned up a few times. V usage is TRBV25-1 and J usage is TRBJ2-7, with TRBD1 matching over 8 bases. The germline V gene encodes CDR1 MGHDK and CDR2 SYGVNS. V shed 2 bases, J shed 1 base, and the junction held 4 bases outside the gene matches. The CDR3 has 15 amino acids. The CDR3, as DNA: TGTGCCAGCAGTGAAGGACAGGGCCTATCCTACGAGCAGTACGTC. Protein: CASSEGQGLSYEQYV.

The V gene is TRBV5-1, the J gene TRBJ2-3; the D gene is possibly TRBD1 (7 bases). From germline, CDR1 is SGHRS and CDR2 YFSETQ. This CDR3 is built from 14 residues. Trimming removed 3 bases at V and 10 bases at J, with 18 bases between. CDR3 nucleotide sequence: TGCGCCAGCAGCTGGGGGGACAGTGGTGGTGCGCAGTATTTT. This codes for CASSWGDSGGAQYF. Combining the CDR3 with reference TRBV5-1 and TRBJ2-3 gives the whole variable domain KAGVTQTPRYLIKTRGQQVTLSCSPISGHRSVSWYQQTPGQGLQFLFEYFSETQRNKGNFPGRFSGRQFSNSRSEMNVSTLELGDSALYLCASSWGDSGGAQYFGPGTRLTVL.

The J gene is TRBJ1-1, the V gene TRBV12-3 or TRBV12-4; D uncertain. Trimming shortened V by 0 bases and J by 8 bases, and 10 bases separated the two germline ends. The CDR3 runs 13 residues. The CDR3 sequence: CASSLARGGEAFF. CDR3 nucleotide sequence: TGTGCCAGCAGTTTAGCCCGAGGAGGGGAAGCTTTCTTT.

The V gene is TRBV5-1, the J gene TRBJ1-2, with 8 bases matching TRBD1. V shed 0 bases and J 4 bases; nucleotides not matched to a gene: 2. Germline CDR1 reads SGHRS; CDR2 reads YFSETQ. CDR3 length equals 14 residues. CDR3 protein: CASSLEQGGYGYTF. The CDR3 nucleotides read TGCGCCAGCAGCTTGGAACAGGGGGGCTATGGCTACACCTTC.

This chain connects TRBV7-2 to TRBJ1-1; D is possibly TRBD1 (5 bases). The CDR3 contains 15 residues. Trimming left V 5 bases short and J 4 bases short, with 17 bases between. Germline V gene sequence: CDR1 SGHTA, CDR2 FQGNSA. The chain's CDR3 is CASSTSRVGGTEAFF. CDR3 in DNA: TGTGCCAGCAGCACCAGCAGGGTGGGGGGCACTGAAGCTTTCTTT.